The 4 T cell receptor beta chains presented below share a single source sample, sequenced in a study of control samples from healthy donors and cancer patients. The table came from immunoSEQ multiplex PCR; TCRdb's copy has only in-frame clones and leaves some out. Altogether 150,000 to 200,000 clones are present, around 88% being singletons, with the ten largest covering under 2%. The sequencing sample was made of blood. These receptors originate from a man between 18 and 35 years old in good health.

The chain combines TRBV28 with TRBJ1-1, with a tentative D call TRBD1 (6 bases). V lost 9 bases and J lost 4, with 18 bases in between. The CDR3 covers 14 residues. CDR1 and CDR2 from the germline V gene are MDHEN and SYDVKM. DNA for the CDR3: TGTGCCAGTACAGATCGGGGGCCCGGCACTGAAGCTTTCTTT. Translated: CASTDRGPGTEAFF. Full variable domain (remainder filled in from reference TRBV28 and TRBJ1-1): DVKVTQSSRYLVKRTGEKVFLECVQDMDHENMFWYRQDPGLGLRLIYFSYDVKMKEKGDIPEGYSVSREKKERFSLILESASTNQTSMYLCASTDRGPGTEAFFGQGTRLTVV.

This sequence joins TRBV25-1 and TRBJ2-1; D is tentatively TRBD1 or TRBD2 (5 bases each). Germline CDR1 and CDR2: MGHDK and SYGVNS. The CDR3 covers 11 residues. Deletions cut 3 bases from V and 15 bases from J, with 12 bases between. The CDR3 loop reads CASSDEQEVFF. The CDR3 bases are TGTGCCAGCAGTGATGAACAGGAGGTGTTCTTC.

This chain links TRBV3-1 (or the pseudogene TRBV3-2) with TRBJ2-3; 11 positions match TRBD1. CDR3 size: 15 residues. V was clipped by 4 bases and J by 4 bases; unmatched bases: 4. The germline V gene has CDR1 LGHDT and CDR2 YNNKEL (reference sequence). The CDR3 spells CASSRDRGRSDTQYF. DNA of the CDR3: TGTGCCAGCAGCCGGGACAGGGGGAGGTCAGATACGCAGTATTTT.

V is TRBV28 and J is TRBJ2-5, with D possibly TRBD1 on 6 matching bases. Per the germline V gene, CDR1 is MDHEN and CDR2 is SYDVKM. V was trimmed by 2 bases and J by 4 bases, leaving 20 bases between them. The CDR3 totals 17 residues. CDR3 coding DNA: TGTGCCAGCAGTTTACAATCGCACAGGGCCCCCTCAGAGACCCAGTACTTC. As protein: CASSLQSHRAPSETQYF.